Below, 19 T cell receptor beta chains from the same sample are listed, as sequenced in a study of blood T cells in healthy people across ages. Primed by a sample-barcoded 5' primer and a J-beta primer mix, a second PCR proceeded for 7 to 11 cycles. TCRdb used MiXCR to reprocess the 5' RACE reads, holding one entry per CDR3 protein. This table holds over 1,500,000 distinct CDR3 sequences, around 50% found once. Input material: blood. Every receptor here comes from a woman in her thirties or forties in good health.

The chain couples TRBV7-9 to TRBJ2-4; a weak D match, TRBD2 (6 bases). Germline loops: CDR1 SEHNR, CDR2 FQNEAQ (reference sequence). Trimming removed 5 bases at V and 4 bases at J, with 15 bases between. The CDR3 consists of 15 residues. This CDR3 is CASSHSTGLKNIQYF. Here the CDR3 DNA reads TGTGCCAGCAGCCATTCCACGGGACTGAAAAACATTCAGTACTTC.

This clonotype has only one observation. As DNA, the CDR3 is TGCGCCAGCAGCTGGGAGCAGCCTACACATGAGCAGTTCTTC. This encodes CASSWEQPTHEQFF. J is TRBJ2-1 and V is TRBV5-1; D may be TRBD2 (5 bases). V was cut by 3 bases and J by 8 bases, with 15 bases left in between. This CDR3 has 14 amino acids. The germline V gene encodes CDR1 SGHRS and CDR2 YFSETQ.

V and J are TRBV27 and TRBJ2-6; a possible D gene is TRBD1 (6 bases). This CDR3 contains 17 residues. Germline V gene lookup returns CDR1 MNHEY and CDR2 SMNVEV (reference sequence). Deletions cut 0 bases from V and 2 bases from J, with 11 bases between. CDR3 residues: CASSLSQGSTGANVLTF. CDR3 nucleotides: TGTGCCAGCAGTTTATCACAGGGTAGTACTGGGGCCAACGTCCTGACTTTC.

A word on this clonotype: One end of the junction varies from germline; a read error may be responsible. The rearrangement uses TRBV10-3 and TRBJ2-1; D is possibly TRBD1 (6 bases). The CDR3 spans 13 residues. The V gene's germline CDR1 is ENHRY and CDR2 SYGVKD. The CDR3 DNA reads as TGTGCCACCAGTAGCACAGGGTCAGATGAGCAGTTCTTC. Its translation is CATSSTGSDEQFF.

The CDR3 nucleotides are TGTGCCAGCAGCCGGACAGGGGGCGCCGGATCTAATGAAAAACTGTTTTTT. It yields the protein CASSRTGGAGSNEKLFF. This chain joins TRBV5-4 and TRBJ1-4; TRBD1 agrees at 11 bases. The V gene end was trimmed by 4 bases and the J gene end by 3 bases; junction bases not matched to a gene: 8. The CDR3 totals 17 residues. Germline V gives CDR1 SGHNT, CDR2 YYREEE (reference sequence).

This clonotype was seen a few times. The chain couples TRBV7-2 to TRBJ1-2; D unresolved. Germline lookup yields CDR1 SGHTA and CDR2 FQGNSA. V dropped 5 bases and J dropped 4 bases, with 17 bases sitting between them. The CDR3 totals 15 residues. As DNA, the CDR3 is TGTGCCAGCAGCCCCCAGGAAGGGCGAGGCTATGGCTACACCTTC. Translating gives CASSPQEGRGYGYTF. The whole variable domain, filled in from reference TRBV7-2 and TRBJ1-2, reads GAGVSQSPSNKVTEKGKDVELRCDPISGHTALYWYRQSLGQGLEFLIYFQGNSAPDKSGLPSDRFSAERTGGSVSTLTIQRTQQEDSAVYLCASSPQEGRGYGYTFGSGTRLTVV.

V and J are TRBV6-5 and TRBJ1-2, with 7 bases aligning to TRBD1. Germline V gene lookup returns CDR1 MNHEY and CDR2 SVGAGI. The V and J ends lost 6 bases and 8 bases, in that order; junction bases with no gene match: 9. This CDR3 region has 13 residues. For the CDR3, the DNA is TGTGCCAGCAGCCGCGACAGGGTGCGCGGCTACACCTTC. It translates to CASSRDRVRGYTF.

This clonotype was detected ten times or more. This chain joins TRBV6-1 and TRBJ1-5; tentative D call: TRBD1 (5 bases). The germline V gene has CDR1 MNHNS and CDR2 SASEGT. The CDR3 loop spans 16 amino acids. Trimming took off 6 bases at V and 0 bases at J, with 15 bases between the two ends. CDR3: CASRRFDSYSNQPQHF. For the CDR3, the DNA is TGTGCCAGCAGACGTTTCGACAGTTATAGCAATCAGCCCCAGCATTTT.

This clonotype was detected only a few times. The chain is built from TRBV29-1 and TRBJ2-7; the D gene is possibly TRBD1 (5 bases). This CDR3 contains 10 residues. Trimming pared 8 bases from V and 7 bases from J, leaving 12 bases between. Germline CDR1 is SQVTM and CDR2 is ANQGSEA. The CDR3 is CSIWKGEQYF. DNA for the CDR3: TGCAGCATCTGGAAGGGGGAGCAGTACTTC.

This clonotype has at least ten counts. In DNA, the CDR3 is TGCAGCGTTGAAGGTGGGGGTTTGGGCAATGAGCAGTTCTTC. Residues: CSVEGGGLGNEQFF. This chain uses TRBV29-1 with TRBJ2-1; D possibly uses TRBD1 or TRBD2 (5 bases each). The V and J ends lost 1 base and 6 bases respectively, with 13 bases between them. The CDR3 loop spans 14 amino acids. Germline V CDR1 and CDR2: SQVTM, ANQGSEA.

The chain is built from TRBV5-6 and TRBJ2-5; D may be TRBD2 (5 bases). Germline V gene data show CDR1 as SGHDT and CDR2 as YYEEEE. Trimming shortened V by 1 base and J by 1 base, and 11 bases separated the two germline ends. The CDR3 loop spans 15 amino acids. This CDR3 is CASSLRAGIQETQYF. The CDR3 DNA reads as TGTGCCAGCAGCTTGAGGGCCGGGATCCAAGAGACCCAGTACTTC. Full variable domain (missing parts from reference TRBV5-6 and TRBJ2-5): DAGVTQSPTHLIKTRGQQVTLRCSPKSGHDTVSWYQQALGQGPQFIFQYYEEEERQRGNFPDRFSGHQFPNYSSELNVNALLLGDSALYLCASSLRAGIQETQYFGPGTRLLVL.

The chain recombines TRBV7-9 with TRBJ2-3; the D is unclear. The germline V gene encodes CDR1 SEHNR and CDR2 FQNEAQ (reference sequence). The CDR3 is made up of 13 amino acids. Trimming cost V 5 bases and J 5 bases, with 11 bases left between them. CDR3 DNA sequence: TGTGCCAGCAGCCCCCAATCACTAGATACGCAGTATTTT. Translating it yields CASSPQSLDTQYF.

CDR3 amino acids: CASSLGTSGADGYTF. For the CDR3, the DNA is TGTGCCAGCAGCTTAGGGACCTCAGGGGCGGATGGCTACACCTTC. The chain uses TRBV11-2 and TRBJ1-2; tentatively, D is TRBD1 (6 bases). The CDR3 totals 15 residues. Germline assignment: CDR1 SGHAT and CDR2 FQNNGV. The germline V and J ends were trimmed by 1 base and 6 bases, with 15 bases remaining between them.

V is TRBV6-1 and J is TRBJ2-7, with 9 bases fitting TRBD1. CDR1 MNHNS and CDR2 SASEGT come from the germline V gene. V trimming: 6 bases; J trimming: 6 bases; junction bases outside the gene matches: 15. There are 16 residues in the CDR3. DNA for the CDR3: TGTGCCAGCAGCGACCTTAGGGGACAGGGACGCGGCGAGCAGTACTTC. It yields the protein CASSDLRGQGRGEQYF.

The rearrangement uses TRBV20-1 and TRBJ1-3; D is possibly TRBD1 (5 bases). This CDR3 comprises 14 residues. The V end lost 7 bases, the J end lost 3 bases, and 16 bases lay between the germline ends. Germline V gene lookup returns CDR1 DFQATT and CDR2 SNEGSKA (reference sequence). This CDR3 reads CSVEDTLRGNTIYF. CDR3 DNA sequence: TGCAGTGTCGAGGACACACTCCGTGGAAACACCATATATTTT.

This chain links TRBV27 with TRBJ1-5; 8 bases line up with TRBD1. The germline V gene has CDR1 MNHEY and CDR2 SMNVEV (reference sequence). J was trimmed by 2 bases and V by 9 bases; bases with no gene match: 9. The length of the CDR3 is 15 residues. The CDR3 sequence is CASSGAGGCNQPQHF. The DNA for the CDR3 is TGTGCCAGTTCCGGGGCAGGGGGCTGCAATCAGCCCCAGCATTTT.

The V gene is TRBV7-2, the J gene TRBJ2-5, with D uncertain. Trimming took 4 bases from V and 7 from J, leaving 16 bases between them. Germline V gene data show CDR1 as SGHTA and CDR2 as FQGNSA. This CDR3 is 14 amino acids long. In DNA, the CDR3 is TGTGCCAGCAGCTCCCTCGTCGCGACTGGGACCCAGTACTTC. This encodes CASSSLVATGTQYF.

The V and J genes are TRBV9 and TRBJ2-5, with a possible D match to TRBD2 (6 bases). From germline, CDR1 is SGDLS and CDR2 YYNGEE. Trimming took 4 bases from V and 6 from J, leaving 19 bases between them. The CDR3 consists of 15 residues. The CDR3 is CASSSTGGWVKTQYF. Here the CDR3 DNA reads TGTGCCAGCAGCTCAACTGGGGGGTGGGTGAAGACCCAGTACTTC.

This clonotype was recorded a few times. CDR3: CSARSDFQETQYF. The CDR3 DNA reads TGCAGTGCTAGATCGGACTTTCAAGAGACCCAGTACTTC. The chain couples TRBV20-1 to TRBJ2-5, with D possibly TRBD2 on 5 matching bases. Germline V CDR1 and CDR2: DFQATT, SNEGSKA (reference sequence). Trimming left V 2 bases short and J 2 bases short, with 9 bases between. The CDR3 is made up of 13 amino acids.